The T cell receptor (beta chain) under discussion was sequenced for a study of spatial heterogeneity in lung cancer. Regarding time point: sample taken at primary tumor resection. As for this clonotype: Its matching antigen is unknown.

Study results and caveats: Tumors with more nonsynonymous mutations had more expanded intratumoral alpha and beta TCRs.

V trimming: 3 bases; J trimming: 3 bases; junction bases outside the gene matches: 8. The CDR3 runs to 16 residues. CDR1 and CDR2 (germline): SGDLS, YYNGEE. Each CDR3 protein is one row after TCRdb ran MiXCR on the 5' RACE reads. The sample consists of about 3,800 distinct CDR3 sequences, 35% of them appearing once. This receptor was taken from a male donor with early-stage non-small cell lung cancer. The starting material was lung tumor tissue, obtained at surgery. This chain connects TRBV9 to TRBJ2-3, with 9 bases matching TRBD2. CDR3 protein: CASSALSGGRTDTQYF. The CDR3 DNA is TGTGCCAGCAGCGCCTTGAGCGGGGGGCGTACAGATACGCAGTATTTT.